The rows below give T cell receptor beta chains drawn from one sample of a study of CD8+CD57+ T cells in acquired aplastic anemia. MiXCR, run by TCRdb on the reads, gives a single entry per CDR3 protein. The table includes 100,000 to 150,000 distinct CDR3 sequences, about half detected once. The sequenced sample was sorted CD4+, CD8+, or CD8+CD57+ T cells (not recorded which) from PBMCs. These receptors were obtained from a human donor in good health, serving as a control. Both conserved end residues are part of each CDR3. Each record gives: D gene, V gene, clone size, J gene, CDR3 protein, CDR3 DNA. The D gene is left open where the match is weak. The size of a clone is reported for some rows only, either as once, few or many, or as a class for expanded clones.

D gene: TRBD1
V gene: TRBV10-2
clone size: -
J gene: TRBJ1-2
CDR3 protein: CASGRGQGPAPYGYTF
CDR3 DNA: TGCGCCAGCGGCCGCGGACAGGGGCCTGCCCCCTATGGCTACACCTTC

D gene: -
V gene: TRBV7-3
clone size: once
J gene: TRBJ1-1
CDR3 protein: CASSFRRDTEAFF
CDR3 DNA: TGTGCCAGCAGCTTTCGGCGTGACACTGAAGCTTTCTTT

D gene: -
V gene: TRBV5-5
clone size: few
J gene: TRBJ1-6
CDR3 protein: CASSLWGAGNSPLHF
CDR3 DNA: TGTGCCAGCAGCTTGTGGGGGGCAGGGAATTCACCCCTCCACTTT

D gene: -
V gene: TRBV9
clone size: -
J gene: TRBJ2-3
CDR3 protein: CASSVQGFEDTRYF
CDR3 DNA: TGTGCCAGCAGCGTACAGGGGTTCGAAGATACACGGTATTTT

D gene: -
V gene: TRBV10-2
clone size: once
J gene: TRBJ1-5
CDR3 protein: CASSEPGGGQPQHF
CDR3 DNA: TGCGCCAGCAGTGAGCCGGGGGGCGGTCAGCCCCAGCATTTT

D gene: -
V gene: TRBV6-6
clone size: many
J gene: TRBJ1-1
CDR3 protein: CASLLKGMTEAFF
CDR3 DNA: TGTGCCAGCCTCCTTAAGGGTATGACTGAAGCTTTCTTT

D gene: -
V gene: TRBV7-2
clone size: -
J gene: TRBJ2-5
CDR3 protein: CASSFDIGETQYF
CDR3 DNA: TGTGCCAGCAGCTTTGACATTGGGGAGACCCAGTACTTC

D gene: TRBD1
V gene: TRBV2
clone size: -
J gene: TRBJ2-1
CDR3 protein: CASNRQGEDEQFF
CDR3 DNA: TGTGCCAGCAATAGACAGGGTGAGGATGAGCAGTTCTTC

D gene: TRBD1
V gene: TRBV18
clone size: few
J gene: TRBJ2-2
CDR3 protein: CASSPRQGMNTGELFF
CDR3 DNA: TGTGCCAGCTCACCTCGACAGGGGATGAACACCGGGGAGCTGTTTTTT

D gene: -
V gene: TRBV2
clone size: -
J gene: TRBJ2-3
CDR3 protein: CASSHGLATDTQYF
CDR3 DNA: TGTGCCAGCAGTCACGGACTCGCCACAGATACGCAGTATTTT

D gene: TRBD1
V gene: TRBV27
clone size: many
J gene: TRBJ1-1
CDR3 protein: CASSHRGGTGPTEAFF
CDR3 DNA: TGTGCCAGCAGTCACCGAGGAGGGACAGGGCCCACTGAAGCTTTCTTT

D gene: -
V gene: TRBV15
clone size: medium-sized
J gene: TRBJ2-7
CDR3 protein: CATSTSGTTRNEQYF
CDR3 DNA: TGTGCCACCAGCACCTCCGGGACCACTCGGAACGAGCAGTACTTC

D gene: -
V gene: TRBV19
clone size: many
J gene: TRBJ2-5
CDR3 protein: CASSIASGSETQYF
CDR3 DNA: TGTGCCAGTAGTATAGCTTCAGGGTCGGAGACCCAGTACTTC

D gene: -
V gene: TRBV7-2
clone size: -
J gene: TRBJ1-3
CDR3 protein: CASPLSENTIYF
CDR3 DNA: TGTGCCAGCCCCCTCTCTGAAAACACCATATATTTT

D gene: TRBD2
V gene: TRBV10-3
clone size: -
J gene: TRBJ2-3
CDR3 protein: CAINLAGTDTQYF
CDR3 DNA: TGTGCCATCAACCTAGCGGGCACAGATACGCAGTATTTT

D gene: -
V gene: TRBV2
clone size: -
J gene: TRBJ2-7
CDR3 protein: CASGLNEQYF
CDR3 DNA: TGTGCCAGCGGCCTGAATGAGCAGTACTTC

D gene: TRBD1
V gene: TRBV29-1
clone size: -
J gene: TRBJ1-1
CDR3 protein: CSPGGGGLHEAFF
CDR3 DNA: TGCAGCCCAGGGGGGGGCGGCCTACATGAAGCTTTCTTT

D gene: TRBD2
V gene: TRBV7-3
clone size: many
J gene: TRBJ2-1
CDR3 protein: CASSSGLAAYNEQFF
CDR3 DNA: TGTGCCAGCAGCTCGGGACTAGCGGCTTACAATGAGCAGTTCTTC

D gene: -
V gene: TRBV5-6
clone size: many
J gene: TRBJ1-6
CDR3 protein: CASSFVGGGNSPLHF
CDR3 DNA: TGTGCCAGCAGCTTTGTAGGGGGAGGCAACTCACCCCTCCACTTT

D gene: -
V gene: TRBV29-1
clone size: -
J gene: TRBJ1-1
CDR3 protein: CSVGTLFVNTEAFF
CDR3 DNA: TGCAGCGTTGGAACGTTATTCGTAAACACTGAAGCTTTCTTT

D gene: -
V gene: TRBV24-1
clone size: many
J gene: TRBJ2-3
CDR3 protein: CATGGSTDTQYF
CDR3 DNA: TGTGCCACCGGGGGTAGCACAGATACGCAGTATTTT

D gene: TRBD2
V gene: TRBV7-3
clone size: -
J gene: TRBJ2-1
CDR3 protein: CASSPTSGGASNEQFF
CDR3 DNA: TGTGCCAGCAGCCCGACTAGCGGGGGGGCCAGCAATGAGCAGTTCTTC

D gene: -
V gene: TRBV6-5
clone size: few
J gene: TRBJ1-5
CDR3 protein: CASSSTSHNQPQHF
CDR3 DNA: TGTGCCAGCAGTTCGACCAGCCACAATCAGCCCCAGCATTTT

D gene: -
V gene: TRBV11-1
clone size: many
J gene: TRBJ2-2
CDR3 protein: CASSLGRRTGRIANTGELFF
CDR3 DNA: TGTGCCAGCAGCTTAGGAAGAAGAACAGGGAGGATTGCAAACACCGGGGAGCTGTTTTTT

D gene: TRBD1
V gene: TRBV5-4
clone size: many
J gene: TRBJ1-2
CDR3 protein: CASSSEDRRPLYGYTF
CDR3 DNA: TGTGCCAGCAGCTCCGAGGACAGGAGGCCGCTATATGGCTACACCTTC

D gene: -
V gene: TRBV7-9
clone size: -
J gene: TRBJ1-6
CDR3 protein: CASSLVSPPHF
CDR3 DNA: TGTGCCAGCAGCTTAGTCTCACCCCCCCACTTT

D gene: -
V gene: TRBV5-1
clone size: -
J gene: TRBJ1-1
CDR3 protein: CASSLEVFGDTEAFF
CDR3 DNA: TGCGCCAGCAGCTTGGAGGTCTTTGGGGACACTGAAGCTTTCTTT

D gene: -
V gene: TRBV5-1
clone size: few
J gene: TRBJ2-2
CDR3 protein: CASSFGGTLQGPSGTGELFF
CDR3 DNA: TGCGCCAGCAGCTTTGGAGGGACCTTACAGGGGCCCTCGGGCACCGGGGAGCTGTTTTTT

D gene: -
V gene: TRBV19
clone size: -
J gene: TRBJ1-3
CDR3 protein: CASSMDSSGNTIYF
CDR3 DNA: TGTGCCAGTAGTATGGACTCCTCTGGAAACACCATATATTTT

D gene: TRBD1
V gene: TRBV25-1
clone size: once
J gene: TRBJ2-7
CDR3 protein: CASSDPWTGSSEQYF
CDR3 DNA: TGTGCCAGCAGTGACCCTTGGACAGGGTCGAGCGAGCAGTACTTC

D gene: -
V gene: TRBV7-6
clone size: -
J gene: TRBJ2-7
CDR3 protein: CASSLASGVSSYEQYF
CDR3 DNA: TGTGCCAGCAGCTTAGCCTCTGGGGTTTCCTCCTACGAGCAGTACTTC

D gene: -
V gene: TRBV20-1
clone size: -
J gene: TRBJ1-2
CDR3 protein: CSLREYVYGYTF
CDR3 DNA: TGCAGTCTCAGGGAGTACGTCTATGGCTACACCTTC

D gene: -
V gene: TRBV7-9
clone size: many
J gene: TRBJ2-1
CDR3 protein: CASSFPQGGGGPYNEQFF
CDR3 DNA: TGTGCCAGCAGCTTCCCTCAGGGGGGCGGGGGCCCCTACAATGAGCAGTTCTTC

D gene: TRBD2
V gene: TRBV6-4
clone size: -
J gene: TRBJ2-3
CDR3 protein: CASRDSGGATGTDTQYF
CDR3 DNA: TGTGCCAGCAGGGACAGCGGGGGGGCGACAGGGACAGATACGCAGTATTTT

D gene: -
V gene: TRBV7-3
clone size: -
J gene: TRBJ2-7
CDR3 protein: CANTDGVPSEQYF
CDR3 DNA: TGTGCCAATACCGACGGGGTCCCCAGCGAGCAGTACTTC

D gene: TRBD1
V gene: TRBV6-5
clone size: -
J gene: TRBJ1-4
CDR3 protein: CAISYSGTGGYEKLFF
CDR3 DNA: TGTGCCATCAGTTACTCCGGGACAGGGGGGTATGAAAAACTGTTTTTT

D gene: -
V gene: TRBV29-1
clone size: -
J gene: TRBJ2-5
CDR3 protein: CSVEDPRGETQYF
CDR3 DNA: TGCAGCGTGGAAGACCCCCGTGGAGAGACCCAGTACTTC

D gene: -
V gene: TRBV11-1
clone size: -
J gene: TRBJ1-2
CDR3 protein: CASSLPPRRLETYGYTF
CDR3 DNA: TGTGCCAGCAGCTTACCACCTCGCAGGCTCGAGACCTATGGCTACACCTTC